These 21 T cell receptor beta chains came from one sample sequenced in a study of OX40 agonist ivuxolimab in advanced cancers. Profiling relied on immunoSEQ multiplex PCR, and the TCRdb table lists in-frame clones only, not all of them. The data hold approximately 76,000 clones, with around 94% observed a single time. The specimen was CD4+ or CD8+ T cells sorted from blood, collected in a trial of the OX40 agonist ivuxolimab. These receptors were taken from an adult with an advanced solid tumor such as melanoma, head and neck, liver or kidney cancer.

This clone was picked up one time. This sequence joins TRBV6-5 and TRBJ2-7; 7 bases fit TRBD1. J was trimmed by 1 base and V by 7 bases; bases with no gene match: 10. The germline CDR1 and CDR2 sequences are MNHEY and SVGAGI. The CDR3 consists of 15 residues. CDR3 in amino acids: CASTPGRGLSYEQYF. Here the CDR3 DNA reads TGTGCCAGCACCCCGGGTAGGGGGCTATCCTACGAGCAGTACTTC.

The chain is built from TRBV7-9 and TRBJ2-7; D might be TRBD1 or TRBD2, each matching 5 bases. The CDR3 is 16 amino acids. The ends were cut back, 2 bases at V and 0 bases at J, with 14 bases in the middle. Germline CDR1 and CDR2: SEHNR and FQNEAQ (reference sequence). The DNA for the CDR3 is TGTGCCAGCAGCTTACCCGGGACGGAAAGCTCCTACGAGCAGTACTTC. Its protein is CASSLPGTESSYEQYF.

This chain connects TRBV15 to TRBJ2-5; 7 positions match TRBD2. CDR3 size: 16 residues. The germline V gene encodes CDR1 LNHNV and CDR2 YYDKDF (reference sequence). J lost 3 bases, V lost 3 bases, and 10 bases had no gene match. The CDR3 spells CATSRPESGKEETQYF. CDR3 sequence (DNA): TGTGCCACCAGCAGGCCCGAGAGCGGGAAGGAAGAGACCCAGTACTTC.

CDR3: CASSLDGGNTDTQYF. The DNA of the CDR3 is TGTGCCAGCAGCTTAGATGGGGGCAACACAGATACGCAGTATTTT. V gene TRBV7-9 combines with J gene TRBJ2-3; tentatively, D is TRBD1 (6 bases). Germline CDR1 is SEHNR and CDR2 is FQNEAQ (reference sequence). V dropped 1 base and J dropped 2 bases, with 10 bases sitting between them. This CDR3 region has 15 residues.

The V and J genes are TRBV7-2 and TRBJ1-2, with D unclear. Trimming stripped 0 bases from V and 4 bases from J, with 24 bases between. Looked up from germline, CDR1 is SGHTA and CDR2 is FQGNSA. This CDR3 has 19 amino acids. In nucleotides, the CDR3 is TGTGCCAGCAGCTTAGCCGGCTACCCTACGCTTTCAAGTCCCTATGGCTACACCTTC. Its protein is CASSLAGYPTLSSPYGYTF.

This chain uses TRBV7-9 with TRBJ2-3; TRBD2 matches 7 bases. V shed 8 bases and J 3 bases; nucleotides not matched to a gene: 8. The CDR3 consists of 14 residues. Germline V lookup: CDR1 SEHNR, CDR2 FQNEAQ (reference sequence). CDR3 nucleotides: TGTGCCAGCCACCGGGACTATGGGACAGATACGCAGTATTTT. Residues: CASHRDYGTDTQYF.

The rearrangement joins TRBV7-6 to TRBJ1-5, with D uncertain. The CDR3 extends over 15 amino acids. V was trimmed by 5 bases and J by 0 bases, leaving 11 bases between them. The germline V gene has CDR1 SGHVS and CDR2 FNYEAQ. Written as DNA, the CDR3 is TGTGCCAGCAGCCAGGAGGGATTTAGCAATCAGCCCCAGCATTTT. As protein: CASSQEGFSNQPQHF.

The rearrangement uses TRBV7-2 and TRBJ2-7; D call uncertain. The germline gives CDR1 SGHTA, CDR2 FQGNSA. This CDR3 contains 16 residues. Trimming left V 5 bases short and J 0 bases short, with 17 bases between. The CDR3 bases are TGTGCCAGCAGCCGCCTATTGGGCCCGAGCTCCTACGAGCAGTACTTC. It encodes CASSRLLGPSSYEQYF. The full variable domain, its missing parts supplied by reference TRBV7-2 and TRBJ2-7, is GAGVSQSPSNKVTEKGKDVELRCDPISGHTALYWYRQSLGQGLEFLIYFQGNSAPDKSGLPSDRFSAERTGGSVSTLTIQRTQQEDSAVYLCASSRLLGPSSYEQYFGPGTRLTVT.

The rearrangement joins TRBV9 to TRBJ2-1, with TRBD2 matching 8 bases. Looked up from germline, CDR1 is SGDLS and CDR2 is YYNGEE. There are 17 residues in the CDR3. V lost 4 bases and J lost 7; bases outside the gene matches: 16. The CDR3 spells CASSPAASGSLKNEQFF. The CDR3 nucleotides are TGTGCCAGCAGCCCCGCGGCCAGCGGGAGTCTCAAGAATGAGCAGTTCTTC.

As concerns this clone: The same CDR3 also results from other DNA sequences found in this sample. This chain joins TRBV27 and TRBJ2-5; D uncertain. This CDR3 region has 11 residues. The germline V gene has CDR1 MNHEY and CDR2 SMNVEV (reference sequence). Trimming took 2 bases from V and 5 from J, leaving 3 bases between them. In DNA form, the CDR3 reads TGTGCCAGCAGTTTAGGGGAGACCCAGTACTTC. Its protein product is CASSLGETQYF.

This clone appeared a single time. This chain connects TRBV19 to TRBJ2-7, with D possibly TRBD2 on 5 matching bases. The V gene's germline CDR1 is LNHDA and CDR2 SQIVND (reference sequence). Trimming took 6 bases from V and 3 from J, leaving 12 bases between them. The CDR3 spans 13 residues. CDR3 loop: CASRPGGGYEQYF. CDR3 in DNA: TGTGCCAGTAGACCTGGAGGAGGCTACGAGCAGTACTTC. Using reference TRBV19 and TRBJ2-7 for the parts outside the CDR3, the full variable domain is DGGITQSPKYLFRKEGQNVTLSCEQNLNHDAMYWYRQDPGQGLRLIYYSQIVNDFQKGDIAEGYSVSREKKESFPLTVTSAQKNPTAFYLCASRPGGGYEQYFGPGTRLTVT.

This rearrangement joins TRBV6-5 to TRBJ2-7, with a weak D call TRBD1 (6 bases). Deletions cut 9 bases from V and 3 bases from J, with 9 bases between. The CDR3 length is 11 residues. From germline, CDR1 is MNHEY and CDR2 SVGAGI. The CDR3 DNA sequence: TGTGCCAGGGGGGCAATCTACGAGCAGTACTTC. Translated: CARGAIYEQYF.

The chain has TRBV28 and TRBJ2-3; unclear D gene. This CDR3 comprises 15 residues. V lost 2 bases and J lost 2, with 11 bases in between. CDR1 is MDHEN, CDR2 SYDVKM, per germline. CDR3 in amino acids: CASSLSTGLTDTQYF. CDR3 in DNA: TGTGCCAGCAGTTTAAGTACGGGTCTCACAGATACGCAGTATTTT.

This chain connects TRBV4-3 to TRBJ1-2; D unresolved. From germline, CDR1 is LGHNA and CDR2 YSLEER. This CDR3 region has 13 residues. V shed 1 base and J shed 7 bases, with 10 bases lying between them. For the CDR3, the DNA is TGCGCCAGCAGCCAAGCGGCAGAAGGTGGCTACACCTTC. Residues: CASSQAAEGGYTF.

CDR3 sequence (DNA): TGTGCCAGCGCTCCGGGCGGGGGCAGCAATCAGCCCCAGCATTTT. Encoded protein: CASAPGGGSNQPQHF. V usage is TRBV27 and J usage is TRBJ1-5, with D maybe TRBD1 (6 bases). The germline V gene has CDR1 MNHEY and CDR2 SMNVEV (reference sequence). The germline V and J ends were trimmed by 8 bases and 1 base, with 15 bases remaining between them. The CDR3 contains 15 residues.

The chain links TRBV7-9 to TRBJ2-1; 13 nucleotides align to TRBD2. Unmatched junction bases numbered 5, after V lost 3 bases and J lost 9 bases. The CDR3 spans 15 residues. Germline V gene data show CDR1 as SEHNR and CDR2 as FQNEAQ (reference sequence). In DNA, the CDR3 is TGTGCCAGCAGCTTCCCCACTAGCGGGAGGGGTGAGCAGTTCTTC. It is translated as CASSFPTSGRGEQFF. Combining the CDR3 with reference TRBV7-9 and TRBJ2-1 gives the whole variable domain DTGVSQNPRHKITKRGQNVTFRCDPISEHNRLYWYRQTLGQGPEFLTYFQNEAQLEKSRLLSDRFSAERPKGSFSTLEIQRTEQGDSAMYLCASSFPTSGRGEQFFGPGTRLTVL.

The chain is built from TRBV7-3 and TRBJ2-1, with TRBD1 matching over 8 bases. Looked up from germline, CDR1 is SGHTA and CDR2 is FQGTGA. V gave up 3 bases and J gave up 5 bases; unmatched junction bases: 3. CDR3 length: 14 amino acids. The CDR3 spells CASSFLTGDNEQFF. The CDR3 bases are TGTGCCAGCAGCTTCCTGACAGGGGACAATGAGCAGTTCTTC.

The J gene is TRBJ2-3, the V gene TRBV7-6; 11 bases fit TRBD1. Losses at the gene ends were 2 bases for V and 2 bases for J; bases not matched to a gene: 9. Germline V lookup: CDR1 SGHVS, CDR2 FNYEAQ. The CDR3 extends over 18 amino acids. CDR3 sequence: CASSLTLPGQGVTDTQYF. CDR3 in DNA: TGTGCCAGCAGCTTAACCCTTCCGGGACAGGGGGTCACAGATACGCAGTATTTT. Full variable domain (missing parts from reference TRBV7-6 and TRBJ2-3): GAGVSQSPRYKVTKRGQDVALRCDPISGHVSLYWYRQALGQGPEFLTYFNYEAQQDKSGLPNDRFSAERPEGSISTLTIQRTEQRDSAMYRCASSLTLPGQGVTDTQYFGPGTRLTVL.

The chain joins TRBV5-6 to TRBJ2-2; D is ambiguous. Germline CDR1 reads SGHDT; CDR2 reads YYEEEE. Trimming took 0 bases from V and 7 from J, leaving 7 bases between them. The CDR3 is 13 amino acids. The CDR3 region is CASSLEGIGELFF. CDR3 sequence (DNA): TGTGCCAGCAGCTTGGAAGGGATCGGGGAGCTGTTTTTT.

The rearrangement links TRBV6-5 to TRBJ1-5; no definite D call. Germline-derived CDR1 and CDR2 are MNHEY and SVGAGI. The CDR3 contains 13 residues. V lost 0 bases to trimming and J lost 4 bases, with 4 bases between them. CDR3 nucleotide sequence: TGTGCCAGCAGTTACTCGATGAATCAGCCCCAGCATTTT. It is translated as CASSYSMNQPQHF.

The CDR3 sequence: CASRGTGGQETQYF. CDR3 bases: TGTGCCAGCAGGGGGACAGGGGGCCAAGAGACCCAGTACTTC. V usage is TRBV28 and J usage is TRBJ2-5; TRBD1 agrees at 11 bases. V trimming: 6 bases; J trimming: 1 base; junction bases outside the gene matches: 1. CDR3 length: 14 amino acids. In germline, CDR1 is MDHEN, CDR2 SYDVKM. Using reference TRBV28 and TRBJ2-5 for the parts outside the CDR3, the full variable domain is DVKVTQSSRYLVKRTGEKVFLECVQDMDHENMFWYRQDPGLGLRLIYFSYDVKMKEKGDIPEGYSVSREKKERFSLILESASTNQTSMYLCASRGTGGQETQYFGPGTRLLVL.